This TCR beta chain derives from a study of T-cell reconstitution after alpha-beta-depleted transplantation in children. Unique molecular identifiers tagged the TCRbeta library. TCRdb redid the calling of the PCR reads with MiXCR, one entry per CDR3 protein. The table lists about 120,000 distinct CDR3 sequences, approximately 22% of them singletons, with about 10% in the top ten. CDR3 length: 15 residues. In germline, CDR1 is KGHSH, CDR2 LQKENI. The ends lost 0 bases at V and 10 bases at J; junction bases unmatched: 9. Broader study findings: Newly produced T cells mostly provided counts and TCRbeta diversity after one year, as hyperexpanded clones declined. There were some patients whose high TCRbeta diversity at day 60 came from surviving recipient T cells and thymic progenitors.

With regard to this clonotype: The antigen remains undetermined.

The source is a male patient aged 2-15 years who had a stem cell transplant for chronic granulomatous disease, so the T cells may come from the graft donor. The rearrangement uses TRBV18 and TRBJ2-1; 7 bases map to TRBD2. The input for sequencing was PBMCs, mostly from graft donor cells, taken 180 days after TCRalphabeta/CD19-depleted stem cell transplant. The CDR3, as DNA: TGTGCCAGCTCACCACCGATCTCGCGGGAGAGCGAGCAGTTCTTC. Its translation: CASSPPISRESEQFF.